This passage covers 10 T cell receptor beta chains from one sample sequenced in a study of neurological immune-mediated disorders. TCRdb redid the calling of the 5' RACE reads with MiXCR, one entry per CDR3 protein. The sample contains roughly 60,000 distinct CDR3 sequences, around 3.8% of which appear only once. Source material: PBMCs. The receptors were sampled from a woman aged 45 to 65 with multiple sclerosis.

There are many counts of this clonotype. The CDR3 sequence: CASSLGLADRGELFF. CDR3 bases: TGTGCCAGCAGCTTAGGACTAGCGGACCGGGGAGAGCTGTTTTTT. V and J are TRBV7-9 and TRBJ2-2, with 9 bases aligning to TRBD2. The CDR3 has 15 residues. V was pared by 1 base and J by 11 bases, with 8 bases of the junction left unmatched. Germline CDR1 and CDR2: SEHNR and FQNEAQ (reference sequence).

Note on this clonotype: The CDR3 carries no conserved terminal phenylalanine or tryptophan, so it likely arises from a read error. The chain is built from TRBV25-1 and TRBJ2-7; no clear D gene. CDR1 and CDR2 from the germline V gene are MGHDK and SYGVNS. The germline V and J ends were trimmed by 2 bases and 0 bases, with 5 bases remaining between them. This CDR3 has 13 residues. The CDR3 protein is CASSESSSYEQYN. In DNA, the CDR3 is TGTGCCAGCAGTGAAAGCAGCTCCTACGAGCAGTACAAC.

The chain carries TRBV5-6 and TRBJ2-2; a possible D gene is TRBD2 (6 bases). The CDR3 length is 16 residues. CDR1 is SGHDT, CDR2 YYEEEE, per germline. V was clipped by 2 bases and J by 3 bases, with 14 bases between them. The CDR3 is CASSFSTGRYTGELFF. For the CDR3, the DNA is TGTGCCAGCAGCTTTTCAACGGGGAGGTACACCGGGGAGCTGTTTTTT.

This clonotype was detected a few times. A much more abundant neighbour one base away suggests this may be a read error. V gene TRBV20-1 combines with J gene TRBJ1-1, with D hard to call. Per germline, CDR1 DFQATT and CDR2 SNEGSKA (reference sequence). The length of the CDR3 is 15 residues. The V end lost 5 bases, the J end lost 6 bases, and 22 bases lay between the germline ends. CDR3 in DNA: TGCAGTGCTCCTCCGGCCAGCAAGCCGGGTCCTGAAGCTTTCTTT. Translating gives CSAPPASKPGPEAFF.

The chain links TRBV19 to TRBJ2-2; possibly TRBD2 for D (5 bases). The germline CDR1 and CDR2 sequences are LNHDA and SQIVND (reference sequence). There are 15 residues in the CDR3. The V gene lost 3 bases and the J gene lost 4 bases, with 12 bases spanning the gap. Here the CDR3 reads CASSIGLAATGELFF. CDR3 sequence (DNA): TGTGCCAGTAGTATCGGTCTAGCCGCCACCGGGGAGCTGTTTTTT.

This clonotype showed up many times. The CDR3 DNA follows: TGTGCCACCAGTGATTTGCAGGCAGTCAGGGGAACTGAAGCTTTCTTT. This sequence encodes CATSDLQAVRGTEAFF. The chain has TRBV24-1 and TRBJ1-1, with D maybe TRBD1 (6 bases). The V end lost 0 bases, the J end lost 5 bases, and 15 bases lay between the germline ends. The germline gives CDR1 KGHDR, CDR2 SFDVKD. CDR3 length equals 16 residues.

This clonotype was recorded at least ten times. V gene TRBV5-1 combines with J gene TRBJ2-3, with D perhaps given as TRBD1 or TRBD2 (5 bases each). Per the germline V gene, CDR1 is SGHRS and CDR2 is YFSETQ. Trimming took off 4 bases at V and 0 bases at J, with 12 bases between the two ends. This CDR3 is 15 amino acids long. CDR3 protein: CASSAGTSSTDTQYF. The CDR3 DNA sequence: TGCGCCAGCAGCGCCGGGACCTCTAGCACAGATACGCAGTATTTT.

This clonotype was seen at least ten times. The chain couples TRBV7-2 to TRBJ2-3; D perhaps matches TRBD2 (6 bases). This CDR3 contains 13 residues. Trimming left V 5 bases short and J 5 bases short, with 11 bases between. Per the germline V gene, CDR1 is SGHTA and CDR2 is FQGNSA. DNA for the CDR3: TGTGCCAGCAGCAGGGACTCCGGAGATACGCAGTATTTT. Translated, it gives CASSRDSGDTQYF.

This clonotype was observed many times. The genes are TRBV5-1 and TRBJ2-1, with unresolved D. V shed 3 bases and J shed 0 bases, with 10 bases lying between them. The CDR3 totals 15 residues. The germline V gene has CDR1 SGHRS and CDR2 YFSETQ. The CDR3 loop is CASSSGPSSYNEQFF. The CDR3 DNA is TGCGCCAGCAGCTCTGGGCCAAGCTCCTACAATGAGCAGTTCTTC.

This clonotype was detected many times. J is TRBJ1-1 and V is TRBV20-1, with 9 positions matching TRBD1. Unmatched junction bases numbered 3, after V lost 3 bases and J lost 1 base. Germline CDR1 reads DFQATT; CDR2 reads SNEGSKA (reference sequence). The CDR3 is 14 residues long. Here the CDR3 DNA reads TGCAGTGCTAGTCGGGACAGGGAGAACACTGAAGCTTTCTTT. It translates to CSASRDRENTEAFF.